The next 8 T cell receptor beta chains were all read from a single sample in a study of T cell changes during pregnancy in multiple sclerosis. The method was immunoSEQ multiplex PCR; TCRdb's version includes in-frame clones alone and lacks a portion of them. The sample consists of fewer than 140,000 clones, 80% to 95% of them appearing once. The input for sequencing was peripheral blood, taken after pregnancy. These receptor sequences come from a female donor with multiple sclerosis, enrolled in a pregnancy study.

CDR3 region: CASSEALSGGGNTEAFF. The CDR3 DNA reads TGTGCCAGCAGTGAAGCGCTTTCGGGGGGCGGGAACACTGAAGCTTTCTTT. J is TRBJ1-1 and V is TRBV2, with D perhaps TRBD1 (6 bases). The CDR3 loop spans 17 amino acids. V was clipped by 0 bases and J by 1 base, with 15 bases between them. Germline lookup yields CDR1 SNHLY and CDR2 FYNNEI.

The chain recombines TRBV30 with TRBJ1-5, with 7 bases lining up with TRBD1. The CDR3 extends over 13 amino acids. CDR1 is GTSNPN and CDR2 is SVGIG in the germline V gene (reference sequence). V shed 1 base and J 5 bases; nucleotides not matched to a gene: 2. Here the CDR3 DNA reads TGTGCCTGGAGTGCAGGGGGGTATCAGCCCCAGCATTTT. It codes for CAWSAGGYQPQHF.

V and J are TRBV18 and TRBJ1-3; D ambiguous. This CDR3 comprises 16 residues. The V gene lost 2 bases and the J gene lost 0 bases, with 11 bases spanning the gap. Germline CDR1 and CDR2: KGHSH and LQKENI. The CDR3 reads CASSPFTAFSGNTIYF. In DNA, the CDR3 is TGTGCCAGCTCACCATTTACAGCCTTCTCTGGAAACACCATATATTTT.

V and J are TRBV9 and TRBJ2-3; maybe TRBD1 (6 bases). The CDR3 has 15 residues. Trimming removed 5 bases from V and 0 bases from J, with 13 bases in between. CDR1 is SGDLS and CDR2 is YYNGEE in the germline V gene. CDR3 DNA sequence: TGTGCCAGCAGACCCGGACAGTTAAGCACAGATACGCAGTATTTT. This translates into CASRPGQLSTDTQYF.

The gene calls are TRBV5-1 and TRBJ2-1; a possible D gene is TRBD2 (7 bases). Germline V gives CDR1 SGHRS, CDR2 YFSETQ. This CDR3 has 15 residues. The V end was cut by 4 bases, the J end by 4 bases, with 15 bases between. In DNA form, the CDR3 reads TGCGCCAGCAGCCCGAGGGAGGGGGGGTACAATGAGCAGTTCTTC. Translation gives CASSPREGGYNEQFF.

A word on this clone: One junction end does not reproduce the germline sequence, and a read error may be involved. This chain links TRBV5-4 with TRBJ2-1; D may be TRBD2 (6 bases). The V gene's germline CDR1 is SGHNT and CDR2 YYREEE (reference sequence). The CDR3 loop spans 14 amino acids. CDR3 sequence reads: CAGSTGPGAIEQFF. CDR3 in DNA: TGTGCCGGCAGCACTGGCCCGGGAGCCATAGAGCAGTTCTTC.

As DNA, the CDR3 is TGTGCCAGCAGCAAAACACCCGTTGGTGCCAAAAACATTCAGTACTTC. It is translated as CASSKTPVGAKNIQYF. The rearrangement uses TRBV21-1 and TRBJ2-4; the table's D call TRBD1 went unverified against the DNA. TRBV21-1 is flagged as a pseudogene. The CDR3 runs 16 residues.

This sequence joins TRBV19 and TRBJ2-6; D is unclear. This CDR3 region has 15 residues. Between the trimmed V and J ends, which lost 3 bases and 1 base, there was a span of 7 bases. Germline V lookup: CDR1 LNHDA, CDR2 SQIVND (reference sequence). The CDR3 sequence is CASSMSSSGANVLTF. The CDR3 bases are TGTGCCAGTAGTATGTCCAGTTCTGGGGCCAACGTCCTGACTTTC. The entire variable domain, with the rest obtained from reference TRBV19 and TRBJ2-6, is as follows: DGGITQSPKYLFRKEGQNVTLSCEQNLNHDAMYWYRQDPGQGLRLIYYSQIVNDFQKGDIAEGYSVSREKKESFPLTVTSAQKNPTAFYLCASSMSSSGANVLTFGAGSRLTVL.